By its share, the clone carrying this TCR beta chain is medium-sized (0.01 to 0.1%). Its antigen is undetermined. This entry comes from a study of liver allograft versus peripheral blood T cells. Whole-study context: Transplanted-liver and recipient peripheral blood T cell receptor repertoires were compared. General study findings and limits: Within liver allografts, T cell receptor repertoires were reportedly different from those in peripheral blood.

Germline lookup yields CDR1 SGHTA and CDR2 FQGNSA. Trimming took off 0 bases at V and 6 bases at J, with 12 bases between the two ends. The CDR3 sequence is 14 residues long. TCRdb independently ran MiXCR on the reads; one entry per CDR3 protein. The sample contains over 10,000 distinct CDR3 sequences, roughly 18% of which appear only once. The chain carries TRBV7-2 and TRBJ2-7; D unclear. This TCR was sampled from a human patient who had a liver transplant. Among the T cells, some may be from the graft donor. The CDR3 loop reads CASSLAGVVGEQYF. CDR3 nucleotides: TGTGCCAGCAGCTTAGCGGGCGTTGTTGGCGAGCAGTACTTC.